What follows describes a single T cell receptor (beta chain). Trimming shortened V by 4 bases and J by 5 bases, and 15 bases separated the two germline ends. The germline CDR1 and CDR2 sequences are SGHRS and YFSETQ. The CDR3 has 15 residues. The data derive from a study of tissue T cells after allogeneic stem cell transplantation. The repertoire was sequenced with immunoSEQ multiplex PCR; TCRdb's copy has only in-frame clones and lacks some. The sample lists 4,000 to 6,000 clones, approximately 70% occurring once. The sequence was obtained from a female patient aged 18 to 50 with steroid-refractory graft-versus-host disease after an allogeneic stem cell transplant. Some of these T cells may belong to the graft donor. The specimen was duodenal tissue, collected at autopsy. This chain connects TRBV5-1 to TRBJ2-2; D possibly corresponds to TRBD1 (5 bases). CDR3 protein: CASSMQGSGTGELFF. CDR3 DNA: TGCGCCAGCAGCATGCAGGGAAGTGGAACCGGGGAGCTGTTTTTT. The full variable domain, completed using reference TRBV5-1 and TRBJ2-2, is KAGVTQTPRYLIKTRGQQVTLSCSPISGHRSVSWYQQTPGQGLQFLFEYFSETQRNKGNFPGRFSGRQFSNSRSEMNVSTLELGDSALYLCASSMQGSGTGELFFGEGSRLTVL.